The present entry profiles one T cell receptor (beta chain) with its context. Its matching antigen is unknown. These data originate in a study of cytomegalovirus exposure and HLA in healthy donors. Study-level points and caveats: Across donors, presence/absence analyses took sequencing depth to be roughly uniform.

V gave up 1 base and J gave up 0 bases, with 10 bases separating them. The CDR3 extends over 16 amino acids. Per the germline V gene, CDR1 is SGHAT and CDR2 is FQNNGV. The PCR ran on 60 Vbeta and 13 Jbeta primers. The authors' processing: Roughly 83 million unique TCR beta chains, about 11 million of them shared, were counted by a later analysis. TCRdb's table, derived via immunoSEQ multiplex PCR, lists solely in-frame clones and lacks some. V, J and clone size are those of that table, while D and trimming were read from the DNA. The sample holds 100,000 or so clones, roughly 15% seen once. The sequence was collected from a female donor in good health and CMV-seronegative. The sample taken for sequencing was PBMCs. This chain uses TRBV11-2 with TRBJ2-1; D is perhaps TRBD2 (7 bases). The CDR3 DNA reads as TGTGCCAGCAGCTTAGCGGGGGGCACCTCCTACAATGAGCAGTTCTTC. Translation gives CASSLAGGTSYNEQFF.